This is a list of T cell receptor beta chains from one sample in a study of CD8 T cells in ankylosing spondylitis. Via MiXCR, TCRdb re-called the 5' RACE reads, giving one row per CDR3 protein. The sample consists of almost 250,000 distinct CDR3 sequences, more than 25% of them appearing once. The sequencing input was blood, either unsorted or a sorted T cell fraction (not recorded which). These receptors all stem from a male donor with ankylosing spondylitis or in good health (not recorded which). Each CDR3 is given with its conserved first and last residue. The order of the fields is clone size, D gene, J gene, V gene, CDR3 protein, CDR3 DNA. A D gene is named only where the DNA matches it firmly. Clone size is shown for a subset of rows, as once, few, many or a class of expanded clone.

clone size: NA
D gene: NA
J gene: TRBJ2-6
V gene: TRBV25-1
CDR3 protein: CASSEFFPDSSGANVLTF
CDR3 DNA: TGTGCCAGCAGTGAATTCTTCCCGGACAGCTCTGGGGCCAACGTCCTGACTTTC

clone size: few
D gene: NA
J gene: TRBJ2-7
V gene: TRBV11-2
CDR3 protein: CASSSLIEGRQYF
CDR3 DNA: TGTGCCAGCAGCTCACTAATCGAGGGTCGGCAGTACTTC

clone size: NA
D gene: NA
J gene: TRBJ2-7
V gene: TRBV28
CDR3 protein: CASRPAAGSSYEQYF
CDR3 DNA: TGTGCCAGCAGACCTGCCGCGGGGAGCTCCTACGAGCAGTACTTC

clone size: NA
D gene: NA
J gene: TRBJ2-3
V gene: TRBV5-1
CDR3 protein: CASSTGGGAVTDTQYF
CDR3 DNA: TGCGCCAGCAGCACAGGTGGAGGGGCGGTCACAGATACGCAGTATTTT

clone size: few
D gene: NA
J gene: TRBJ1-2
V gene: TRBV5-1
CDR3 protein: CASSLGPQGGYTF
CDR3 DNA: TGCGCCAGCAGCTTGGGTCCCCAGGGGGGCTACACCTTC

clone size: NA
D gene: NA
J gene: TRBJ1-4
V gene: TRBV25-1
CDR3 protein: CASRETLIEKLFF
CDR3 DNA: TGTGCCAGCAGGGAGACGTTGATAGAAAAACTGTTTTTT

clone size: few
D gene: NA
J gene: TRBJ2-7
V gene: TRBV15
CDR3 protein: CATSRDVEAEQYF
CDR3 DNA: TGTGCCACCAGCAGAGATGTGGAGGCCGAGCAGTACTTC

clone size: few
D gene: NA
J gene: TRBJ2-2
V gene: TRBV5-5
CDR3 protein: CASSLFPLYTGELFF
CDR3 DNA: TGTGCCAGCAGTTTATTCCCACTCTACACCGGGGAGCTGTTTTTT

clone size: few
D gene: NA
J gene: TRBJ2-7
V gene: TRBV7-6
CDR3 protein: CASSLVWVNDEQYF
CDR3 DNA: TGTGCCAGCAGCTTAGTGTGGGTGAACGACGAGCAGTACTTC

clone size: NA
D gene: NA
J gene: TRBJ2-3
V gene: TRBV2
CDR3 protein: CASSLGLLCLPTDTQYF
CDR3 DNA: TGTGCCAGCAGCTTGGGGCTTCTCTGCCTCCCCACAGATACGCAGTATTTT

clone size: few
D gene: NA
J gene: TRBJ2-1
V gene: TRBV29-1
CDR3 protein: CSVEDLGASSYNEQFF
CDR3 DNA: TGCAGCGTTGAAGATCTTGGAGCGAGCTCCTACAATGAGCAGTTCTTC

clone size: few
D gene: NA
J gene: TRBJ1-2
V gene: TRBV20-1
CDR3 protein: CSARGLGANYGYTF
CDR3 DNA: TGCAGTGCTAGAGGTCTGGGGGCTAACTATGGCTACACCTTC

clone size: NA
D gene: NA
J gene: TRBJ2-4
V gene: TRBV7-6
CDR3 protein: CASSSGGEAVNIQYF
CDR3 DNA: TGTGCCAGCAGCTCCGGCGGGGAGGCGGTGAACATTCAGTACTTC

clone size: NA
D gene: NA
J gene: TRBJ1-2
V gene: TRBV5-6
CDR3 protein: CASSLFHGNYGYTF
CDR3 DNA: TGTGCCAGCAGCTTGTTTCACGGAAACTATGGCTACACCTTC

clone size: NA
D gene: NA
J gene: TRBJ1-4
V gene: TRBV20-1
CDR3 protein: CSARVADAGEKLFF
CDR3 DNA: TGCAGTGCTAGAGTGGCGGACGCCGGCGAAAAACTGTTTTTT

clone size: NA
D gene: TRBD2
J gene: TRBJ2-7
V gene: TRBV12-3/TRBV12-4
CDR3 protein: CASSRSGGYDEQYF
CDR3 DNA: TGTGCCAGCAGTCGCAGCGGGGGGTATGACGAGCAGTACTTC

clone size: NA
D gene: TRBD1
J gene: TRBJ1-2
V gene: TRBV3-1
CDR3 protein: CASSHGGGAGYTF
CDR3 DNA: TGTGCCAGCAGCCACGGAGGGGGCGCGGGCTACACCTTC

clone size: few
D gene: TRBD1
J gene: TRBJ2-3
V gene: TRBV29-1
CDR3 protein: CSVYGTTQGVADTQYF
CDR3 DNA: TGCAGCGTTTACGGCACCACACAGGGGGTTGCAGATACGCAGTATTTT

clone size: NA
D gene: NA
J gene: TRBJ2-5
V gene: TRBV30
CDR3 protein: CASRNPGTQYF
CDR3 DNA: TGTGCCTCCAGAAATCCTGGGACCCAGTACTTC

clone size: NA
D gene: TRBD1
J gene: TRBJ2-7
V gene: TRBV20-1
CDR3 protein: CSAGQVSSYEQYF
CDR3 DNA: TGCAGTGCTGGACAGGTCAGCTCCTACGAGCAGTACTTC

clone size: NA
D gene: NA
J gene: TRBJ2-5
V gene: TRBV20-1
CDR3 protein: CSARGPITGTRAGAQYF
CDR3 DNA: TGCAGTGCTAGAGGTCCTATCACCGGGACAAGGGCCGGGGCCCAGTACTTC

clone size: NA
D gene: TRBD1
J gene: TRBJ2-4
V gene: TRBV7-9
CDR3 protein: CASSLTGGDKAKNIQYF
CDR3 DNA: TGTGCCAGCAGCTTGACAGGGGGCGACAAAGCCAAAAACATTCAGTACTTC

clone size: few
D gene: NA
J gene: TRBJ2-3
V gene: TRBV20-1
CDR3 protein: CSAPPPSTDTQYF
CDR3 DNA: TGCAGTGCCCCTCCCCCCTCCACAGATACGCAGTATTTT

clone size: NA
D gene: NA
J gene: TRBJ1-2
V gene: TRBV29-1
CDR3 protein: CSVDRGGPYGYTF
CDR3 DNA: TGCAGCGTTGACAGGGGCGGCCCCTATGGCTACACCTTC

clone size: NA
D gene: TRBD1
J gene: TRBJ2-2
V gene: TRBV20-1
CDR3 protein: CSARGGDRAVGELFF
CDR3 DNA: TGCAGTGCTAGGGGGGGGGACAGGGCTGTCGGGGAGCTGTTTTTT

clone size: NA
D gene: TRBD1
J gene: TRBJ1-6
V gene: TRBV20-1
CDR3 protein: CSSRLKGGGSSPLHF
CDR3 DNA: TGCAGTTCTAGATTAAAGGGAGGGGGCTCCTCGCCCCTCCACTTT

clone size: NA
D gene: NA
J gene: TRBJ2-2
V gene: TRBV11-2
CDR3 protein: CASSPATGELFF
CDR3 DNA: TGTGCCAGCAGCCCCGCCACCGGGGAGCTGTTTTTT

clone size: few
D gene: NA
J gene: TRBJ2-7
V gene: TRBV6-5
CDR3 protein: CASSYSVPGDGYEQYF
CDR3 DNA: TGTGCCAGCAGTTACTCGGTCCCAGGGGACGGCTACGAGCAGTACTTC

clone size: many
D gene: NA
J gene: TRBJ2-1
V gene: TRBV15
CDR3 protein: CATSRGQGSNEQFF
CDR3 DNA: TGTGCCACCAGCAGAGGTCAGGGTTCCAATGAGCAGTTCTTC

clone size: many
D gene: NA
J gene: TRBJ2-1
V gene: TRBV20-1
CDR3 protein: CSAREEGLSSRNEQFF
CDR3 DNA: TGCAGTGCTAGAGAGGAGGGGCTCTCCTCCCGGAATGAGCAGTTCTTC

clone size: NA
D gene: NA
J gene: TRBJ2-5
V gene: TRBV5-1
CDR3 protein: CASSFEEETQYF
CDR3 DNA: TGCGCCAGCAGCTTTGAGGAAGAGACCCAGTACTTC

clone size: few
D gene: NA
J gene: TRBJ2-1
V gene: TRBV11-2
CDR3 protein: CASSFRSRGGDEQFF
CDR3 DNA: TGTGCCAGCAGCTTCCGCTCCCGGGGCGGGGATGAGCAGTTCTTC

clone size: NA
D gene: NA
J gene: TRBJ1-5
V gene: TRBV20-1
CDR3 protein: CSATNPRDRGLIQPQHF
CDR3 DNA: TGCAGTGCAACCAACCCCCGTGACAGAGGGCTAATTCAGCCCCAGCATTTT

clone size: NA
D gene: TRBD1
J gene: TRBJ2-7
V gene: TRBV6-1
CDR3 protein: CASSPGQGHSYEQYF
CDR3 DNA: TGTGCCAGCAGCCCGGGACAGGGGCACTCCTACGAGCAGTACTTC

clone size: NA
D gene: TRBD2
J gene: TRBJ2-7
V gene: TRBV5-1
CDR3 protein: CASSPGLMDYEQYF
CDR3 DNA: TGCGCCAGCAGCCCGGGACTAATGGACTACGAGCAGTACTTC

clone size: NA
D gene: TRBD1
J gene: TRBJ1-6
V gene: TRBV27
CDR3 protein: CASPKGGQKRTNSPLHF
CDR3 DNA: TGTGCCAGCCCGAAGGGGGGACAGAAAAGAACAAACTCACCCCTCCACTTT

clone size: NA
D gene: NA
J gene: TRBJ2-7
V gene: TRBV10-3
CDR3 protein: CAISEGAYEQYF
CDR3 DNA: TGTGCCATCAGTGAAGGGGCCTACGAGCAGTACTTC

clone size: many
D gene: NA
J gene: TRBJ2-7
V gene: TRBV25-1
CDR3 protein: CASSAGYEQYF
CDR3 DNA: TGTGCCAGCAGTGCGGGTTACGAGCAGTACTTC

clone size: NA
D gene: NA
J gene: TRBJ1-5
V gene: TRBV12-3/TRBV12-4
CDR3 protein: CASNNKPLGIWTVLNQPQHF
CDR3 DNA: TGTGCCAGCAACAACAAACCCCTAGGGATCTGGACGGTCTTGAATCAGCCCCAGCATTTT

clone size: NA
D gene: NA
J gene: TRBJ1-1
V gene: TRBV29-1
CDR3 protein: CSVEDPVGRF
CDR3 DNA: TGCAGCGTTGAAGATCCAGTTGGCCGATTT

clone size: NA
D gene: NA
J gene: TRBJ1-6
V gene: TRBV3-1
CDR3 protein: CASRDRDKGSSPLHF
CDR3 DNA: TGTGCCAGCAGAGACCGGGACAAAGGATCCTCACCCCTCCACTTT

clone size: few
D gene: TRBD2
J gene: TRBJ2-7
V gene: TRBV27
CDR3 protein: CASKSGSGGIYEQYF
CDR3 DNA: TGTGCCAGCAAGTCCGGATCGGGGGGAATCTACGAGCAGTACTTC

clone size: many
D gene: NA
J gene: TRBJ2-3
V gene: TRBV5-1
CDR3 protein: CASSLTTDTQYF
CDR3 DNA: TGTGCCAGCAGCTTAACGACAGATACGCAGTATTTT

clone size: NA
D gene: NA
J gene: TRBJ2-1
V gene: TRBV6-1
CDR3 protein: CASRKRQSSYNEQFF
CDR3 DNA: TGTGCCAGCAGAAAAAGACAGAGCTCCTACAATGAGCAGTTCTTC

clone size: few
D gene: TRBD2
J gene: TRBJ2-7
V gene: TRBV7-8
CDR3 protein: CASSLVAGNHEQYF
CDR3 DNA: TGTGCCAGCAGCTTGGTAGCGGGGAACCACGAGCAGTACTTC

clone size: NA
D gene: NA
J gene: TRBJ1-5
V gene: TRBV6-1
CDR3 protein: CASSPIPGANQPQHF
CDR3 DNA: TGTGCCAGCAGCCCCATCCCGGGGGCGAATCAGCCCCAGCATTTT

clone size: NA
D gene: NA
J gene: TRBJ2-1
V gene: TRBV5-1
CDR3 protein: CASSLEGGVGNEQFF
CDR3 DNA: TGCGCCAGCAGCTTGGAGGGCGGGGTCGGGAATGAGCAGTTCTTC

clone size: NA
D gene: NA
J gene: TRBJ2-3
V gene: TRBV10-3
CDR3 protein: CAISAGQRPSTDTQYF
CDR3 DNA: TGTGCCATCAGTGCCGGACAAAGACCTAGCACAGATACGCAGTATTTT

clone size: few
D gene: NA
J gene: TRBJ2-5
V gene: TRBV12-3/TRBV12-4
CDR3 protein: CASRPGLRETQYF
CDR3 DNA: TGTGCCAGCAGGCCGGGGCTACGAGAGACCCAGTACTTC

clone size: few
D gene: TRBD1
J gene: TRBJ2-7
V gene: TRBV12-3/TRBV12-4
CDR3 protein: CASAQGAEGYEQYF
CDR3 DNA: TGTGCCAGCGCACAGGGGGCGGAAGGATACGAGCAGTACTTC